This TCR beta chain was observed in a study of shared clonotypes between healthy human individuals. Broader study findings: It was anticipated that sequencing depth would influence how many clonotypes donors shared.

Remarks on this clone: Its antigen is as yet unknown.

Healthy HIV-negative adults with no recent acute infections or vaccinations were recruited as donors. CD45RA-negative memory and CD45RA+ naive subsets were split from the CD4+ cells. It was at deep level that the assay was run. Here immunoSEQ multiplex PCR was the method, and the copy in TCRdb shows in-frame clones only, minus some. The sample lists 2 million to 3 million clones; more than 85% were seen once. This CDR3 is built from 16 residues. Trimming removed 1 base from V and 1 base from J; junction bases left unmatched: 4. Germline V gene sequence: CDR1 LGHNA, CDR2 YNFKEQ. The sequenced material came from naive CD4+ T cells from PBMCs. This sample's subset: CD45RA+ positively selected. The origin of this receptor is a young man in good health. Some clones in this sample may be carry-over from other donors' samples. V usage is TRBV4-2 and J usage is TRBJ2-3; 8 bases are shared with TRBD2. The CDR3 reads CASSQAGGPGTDTQYF. The CDR3 DNA sequence: TGTGCCAGCAGCCAAGCGGGAGGGCCGGGCACAGATACGCAGTATTTT.